Below, 7 T cell receptor beta chains from the same sample are listed, as sequenced in a study of blood T cell repertoires in COVID-19. Libraries were prepared by immunoSEQ multiplex PCR; TCRdb keeps only in-frame clonotypes and omits some of them. The sample shows around 430,000 clones, about 91% of them seen only once. Sequencing used peripheral blood. Receptors originate from a woman in her forties or fifties with COVID-19, enrolled during active disease.

The rearrangement uses TRBV27 and TRBJ1-2, with 9 bases fitting TRBD1. The CDR3 is made up of 14 amino acids. The germline CDR1 and CDR2 sequences are MNHEY and SMNVEV (reference sequence). V lost 6 bases to trimming and J lost 3 bases; unmatched junction nucleotides: 5. CDR3 protein: CASSYRGQYYGYTF. Written as DNA, the CDR3 is TGTGCCAGCAGCTACAGGGGGCAGTACTATGGCTACACCTTC.

V and J are TRBV30 and TRBJ1-5; 8 nucleotides match TRBD1. The ends lost 2 bases at V and 0 bases at J; junction bases unmatched: 9. The CDR3 covers 17 residues. Germline V gene lookup returns CDR1 GTSNPN and CDR2 SVGIG (reference sequence). CDR3 sequence reads: CAWSRGKTGDSNQPQHF. The CDR3, as DNA: TGTGCCTGGAGTAGAGGGAAGACAGGGGATAGCAATCAGCCCCAGCATTTT.

The chain recombines TRBV15 with TRBJ1-5; unclear D gene. CDR1 and CDR2 (germline): LNHNV, YYDKDF (reference sequence). Between the trimmed V and J ends, which lost 3 bases and 7 bases, there was a span of 10 bases. The CDR3 contains 13 residues. The CDR3 spells CATSSGVKQPQHF. In DNA form, the CDR3 reads TGTGCCACCAGCAGCGGAGTTAAGCAGCCCCAGCATTTT.

This clone was recorded a few times. The CDR3 region is CASSLQGYTEAFF. DNA of the CDR3: TGTGCCAGCAGCTTACAGGGATACACTGAAGCTTTCTTT. This sequence joins TRBV7-8 and TRBJ1-1, with D possibly being TRBD1 (5 bases). From germline, CDR1 is SGHVS and CDR2 FQNEAQ. The V and J ends lost 2 bases and 3 bases respectively, with 7 bases between them. The CDR3 length is 13 residues.

The rearrangement links TRBV3-1 (or the pseudogene TRBV3-2) to TRBJ1-2, with D perhaps TRBD1 (5 bases). Looked up from germline, CDR1 is LGHDT and CDR2 is YNNKEL (reference sequence). CDR3 size: 17 residues. Trimming cost V 0 bases and J 0 bases, with 14 bases left between them. CDR3 bases: TGTGCCAGCAGCCAAGATCGGGGGAAGAGTCCTAACTATGGCTACACCTTC. Protein: CASSQDRGKSPNYGYTF.

In the case of this clone: Mismatch with germline at one junction end may stem from a read error. This sequence joins TRBV3-1 (or the pseudogene TRBV3-2) and TRBJ2-7; D perhaps matches TRBD1 (5 bases). This CDR3 has 14 residues. Germline V CDR1 and CDR2: LGHDT, YNNKEL (reference sequence). CDR3 protein: CASSQGGRSYAQYF. CDR3 nucleotide sequence: TGTGCCAGCAGCCAAGGGGGCAGGTCGTACGCGCAGTACTTC.

The chain couples TRBV12-3 or TRBV12-4 to TRBJ1-5, with D possibly TRBD1 on 5 matching bases. V lost 6 bases to trimming and J lost 7 bases, with 13 bases between them. This CDR3 spans 13 amino acids. This chain's CDR3 is CASSPGEGQPQHF. The CDR3 DNA is TGTGCCAGCAGCCCGGGGGAGGGACAGCCCCAGCATTTT.